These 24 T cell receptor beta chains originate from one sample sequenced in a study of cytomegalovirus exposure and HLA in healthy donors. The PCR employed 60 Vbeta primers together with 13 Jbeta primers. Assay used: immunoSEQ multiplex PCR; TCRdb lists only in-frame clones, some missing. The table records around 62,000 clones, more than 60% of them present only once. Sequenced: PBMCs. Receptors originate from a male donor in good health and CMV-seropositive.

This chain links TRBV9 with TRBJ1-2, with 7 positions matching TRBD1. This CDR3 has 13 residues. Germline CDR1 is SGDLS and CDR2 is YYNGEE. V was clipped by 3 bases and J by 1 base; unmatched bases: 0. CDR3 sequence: CASSGTGNYGYTF. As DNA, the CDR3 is TGTGCCAGCAGCGGGACAGGTAACTATGGCTACACCTTC.

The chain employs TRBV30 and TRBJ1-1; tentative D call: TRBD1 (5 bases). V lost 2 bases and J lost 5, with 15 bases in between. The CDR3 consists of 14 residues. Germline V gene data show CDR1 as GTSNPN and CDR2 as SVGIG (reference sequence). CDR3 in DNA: TGTGCCTGGAGTACATCGACAGTTGAGACTGAAGCTTTCTTT. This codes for CAWSTSTVETEAFF.

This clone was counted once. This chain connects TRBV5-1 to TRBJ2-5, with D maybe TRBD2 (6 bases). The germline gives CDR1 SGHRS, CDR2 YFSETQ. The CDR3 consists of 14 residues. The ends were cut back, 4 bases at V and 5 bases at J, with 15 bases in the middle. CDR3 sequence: CASSAPGTRETQYF. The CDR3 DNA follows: TGCGCCAGCAGCGCCCCGGGGACTCGGGAGACCCAGTACTTC.

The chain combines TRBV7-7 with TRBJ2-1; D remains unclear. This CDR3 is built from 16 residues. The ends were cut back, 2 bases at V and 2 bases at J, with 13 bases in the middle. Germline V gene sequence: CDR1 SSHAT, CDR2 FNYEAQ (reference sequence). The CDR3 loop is CASSLMSGGTYNEQFF. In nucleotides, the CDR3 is TGTGCCAGCAGCTTAATGTCGGGTGGCACCTACAATGAGCAGTTCTTC. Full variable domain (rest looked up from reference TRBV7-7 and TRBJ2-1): GAGVSQSPRYKVTKRGQDVTLRCDPISSHATLYWYQQALGQGPEFLTYFNYEAQPDKSGLPSDRFSAERPEGSISTLTIQRTEQRDSAMYRCASSLMSGGTYNEQFFGPGTRLTVL.

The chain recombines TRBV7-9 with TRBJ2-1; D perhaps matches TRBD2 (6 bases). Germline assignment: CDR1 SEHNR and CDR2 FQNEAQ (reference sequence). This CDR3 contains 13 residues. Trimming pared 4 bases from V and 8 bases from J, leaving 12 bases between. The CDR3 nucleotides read TGTGCCAGCAGCTCGCCCGGGGGACATGAGCAGTTCTTC. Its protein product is CASSSPGGHEQFF.

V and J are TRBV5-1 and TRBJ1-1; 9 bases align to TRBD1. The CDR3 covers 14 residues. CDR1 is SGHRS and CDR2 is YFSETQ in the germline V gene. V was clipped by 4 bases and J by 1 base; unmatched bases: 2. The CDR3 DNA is TGCGCCAGCAGCGCACAGGGGGCGAACACTGAAGCTTTCTTT. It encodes CASSAQGANTEAFF.

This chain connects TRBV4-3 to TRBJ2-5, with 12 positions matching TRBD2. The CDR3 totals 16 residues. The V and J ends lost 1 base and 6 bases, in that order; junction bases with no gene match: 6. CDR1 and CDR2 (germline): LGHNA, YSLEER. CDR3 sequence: CASSQGASGGAKTQYF. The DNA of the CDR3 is TGCGCCAGCAGCCAAGGGGCTAGCGGGGGGGCGAAGACCCAGTACTTC.

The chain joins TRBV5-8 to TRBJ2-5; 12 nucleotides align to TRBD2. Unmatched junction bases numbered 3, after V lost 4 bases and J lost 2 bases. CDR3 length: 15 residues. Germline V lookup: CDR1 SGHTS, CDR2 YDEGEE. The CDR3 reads CASSRLAGEQETQYF. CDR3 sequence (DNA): TGTGCCAGCAGCCGACTAGCGGGGGAGCAAGAGACCCAGTACTTC.

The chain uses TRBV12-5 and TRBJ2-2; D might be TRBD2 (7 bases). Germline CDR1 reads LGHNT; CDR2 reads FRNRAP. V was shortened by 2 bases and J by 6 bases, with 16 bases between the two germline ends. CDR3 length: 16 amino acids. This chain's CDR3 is CASGLTGGPGSGELFF. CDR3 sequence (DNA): TGTGCTAGTGGTTTGACGGGGGGCCCGGGTTCCGGGGAGCTGTTTTTT.

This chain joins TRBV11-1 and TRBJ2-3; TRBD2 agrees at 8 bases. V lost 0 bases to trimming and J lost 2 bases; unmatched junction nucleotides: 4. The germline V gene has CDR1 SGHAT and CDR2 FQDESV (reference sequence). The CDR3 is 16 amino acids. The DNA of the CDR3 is TGTGCCAGCAGCTTAGCCTCGGGGGGGCCCACAGATACGCAGTATTTT. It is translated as CASSLASGGPTDTQYF.

The CDR3 DNA follows: TGTGCCATCAGTATCGCGGGGACTCAAGAGACCCAGTACTTC. It is translated as CAISIAGTQETQYF. The chain is built from TRBV10-3 and TRBJ2-5; TRBD2 is a possible D gene (6 bases). Germline V gene data show CDR1 as ENHRY and CDR2 as SYGVKD. V was shortened by 5 bases and J by 2 bases, with 12 bases between the two germline ends. This CDR3 comprises 14 residues.

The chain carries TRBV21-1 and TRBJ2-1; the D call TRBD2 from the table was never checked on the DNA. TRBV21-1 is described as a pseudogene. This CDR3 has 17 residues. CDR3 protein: CASSPNNWTRSYNEQFF. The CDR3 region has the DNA TGTGCCAGCAGCCCGAATAACTGGACTAGGTCCTACAATGAGCAGTTCTTC.

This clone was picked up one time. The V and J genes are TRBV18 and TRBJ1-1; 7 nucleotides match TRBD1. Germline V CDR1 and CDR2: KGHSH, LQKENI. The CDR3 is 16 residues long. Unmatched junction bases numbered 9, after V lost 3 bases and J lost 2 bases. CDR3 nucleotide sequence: TGTGCCAGCTCACCTAGCCCGCAGGGGGTCAACACTGAAGCTTTCTTT. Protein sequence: CASSPSPQGVNTEAFF.

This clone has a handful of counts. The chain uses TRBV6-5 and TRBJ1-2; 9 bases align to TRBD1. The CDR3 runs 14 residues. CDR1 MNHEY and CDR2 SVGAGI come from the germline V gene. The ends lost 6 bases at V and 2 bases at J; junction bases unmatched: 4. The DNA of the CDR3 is TGTGCCAGCAGCACGGACAGGGGCAACTATGGCTACACCTTC. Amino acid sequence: CASSTDRGNYGYTF.

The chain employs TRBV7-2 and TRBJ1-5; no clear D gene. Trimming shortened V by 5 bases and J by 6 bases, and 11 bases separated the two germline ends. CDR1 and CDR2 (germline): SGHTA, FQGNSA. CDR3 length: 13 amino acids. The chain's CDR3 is CASSRGGSQPQHF. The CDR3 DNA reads TGTGCCAGCAGCCGAGGCGGGAGTCAGCCCCAGCATTTT.

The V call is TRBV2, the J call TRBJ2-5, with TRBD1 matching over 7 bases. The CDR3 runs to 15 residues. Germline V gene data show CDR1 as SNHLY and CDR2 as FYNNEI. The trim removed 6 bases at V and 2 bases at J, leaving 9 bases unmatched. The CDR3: CASSPQTGTQETQYF. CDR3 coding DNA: TGTGCCAGCAGCCCACAGACAGGGACACAAGAGACCCAGTACTTC. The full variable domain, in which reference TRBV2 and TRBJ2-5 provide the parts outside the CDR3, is EPEVTQTPSHQVTQMGQEVILRCVPISNHLYFYWYRQILGQKVEFLVSFYNNEISEKSEIFDDQFSVERPDGSNFTLKIRSTKLEDSAMYFCASSPQTGTQETQYFGPGTRLLVL.

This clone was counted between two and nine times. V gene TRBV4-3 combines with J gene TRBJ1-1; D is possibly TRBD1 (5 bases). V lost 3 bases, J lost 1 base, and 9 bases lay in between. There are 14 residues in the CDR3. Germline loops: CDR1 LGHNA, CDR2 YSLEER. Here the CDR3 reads CASSHTGKNTEAFF. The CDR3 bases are TGCGCCAGCAGCCACACAGGAAAGAACACTGAAGCTTTCTTT.

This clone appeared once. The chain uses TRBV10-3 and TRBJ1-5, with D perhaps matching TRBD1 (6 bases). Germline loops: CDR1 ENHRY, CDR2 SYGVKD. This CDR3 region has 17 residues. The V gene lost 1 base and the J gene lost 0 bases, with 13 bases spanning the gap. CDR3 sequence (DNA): TGTGCCATCAGTGAGTACCGGGACATCACTAGCAATCAGCCCCAGCATTTT. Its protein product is CAISEYRDITSNQPQHF.

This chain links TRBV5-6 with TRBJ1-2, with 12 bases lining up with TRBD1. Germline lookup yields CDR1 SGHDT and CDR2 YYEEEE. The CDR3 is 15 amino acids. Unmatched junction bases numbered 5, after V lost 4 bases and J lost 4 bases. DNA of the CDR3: TGTGCCAGCAGCCTGGGGACAGGGGGCGGCTATGGCTACACCTTC. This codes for CASSLGTGGGYGYTF.

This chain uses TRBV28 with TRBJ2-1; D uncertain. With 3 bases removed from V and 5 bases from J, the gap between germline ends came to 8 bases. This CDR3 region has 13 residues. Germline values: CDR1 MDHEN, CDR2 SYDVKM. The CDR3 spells CASSFRLDNEQFF. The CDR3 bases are TGTGCCAGCAGTTTCCGACTGGACAATGAGCAGTTCTTC.

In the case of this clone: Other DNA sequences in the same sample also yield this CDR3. CDR3 bases: TGTGCCAGTAGTACCCGACAAGTACAAGAGACCCAGTACTTC. This codes for CASSTRQVQETQYF. V is TRBV19 and J is TRBJ2-5, with unresolved D. This CDR3 spans 14 amino acids. CDR1 is LNHDA, CDR2 SQIVND, per germline (reference sequence). V was cut by 4 bases and J by 2 bases, with 11 bases left in between.

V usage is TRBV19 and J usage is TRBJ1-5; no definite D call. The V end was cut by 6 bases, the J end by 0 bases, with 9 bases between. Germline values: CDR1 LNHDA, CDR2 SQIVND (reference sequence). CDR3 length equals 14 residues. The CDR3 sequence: CASRATGSNQPQHF. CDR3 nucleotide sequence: TGTGCCAGTAGGGCGACGGGTAGCAATCAGCCCCAGCATTTT. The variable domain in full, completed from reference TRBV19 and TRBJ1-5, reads DGGITQSPKYLFRKEGQNVTLSCEQNLNHDAMYWYRQDPGQGLRLIYYSQIVNDFQKGDIAEGYSVSREKKESFPLTVTSAQKNPTAFYLCASRATGSNQPQHFGDGTRLSIL.

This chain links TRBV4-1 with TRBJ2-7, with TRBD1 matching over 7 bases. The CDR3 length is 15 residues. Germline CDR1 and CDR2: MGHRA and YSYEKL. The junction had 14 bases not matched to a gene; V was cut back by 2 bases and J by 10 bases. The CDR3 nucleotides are TGCGCCAGCAGCCAAACTACCAGGGACAGTCAGGTTCAGTACTTC. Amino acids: CASSQTTRDSQVQYF.

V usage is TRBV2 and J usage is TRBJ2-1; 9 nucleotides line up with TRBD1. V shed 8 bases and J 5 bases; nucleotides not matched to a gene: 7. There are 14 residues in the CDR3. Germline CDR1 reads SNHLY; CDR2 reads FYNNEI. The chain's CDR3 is CASGRTGVHNEQFF. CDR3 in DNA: TGTGCCAGCGGGAGGACAGGGGTTCACAATGAGCAGTTCTTC.